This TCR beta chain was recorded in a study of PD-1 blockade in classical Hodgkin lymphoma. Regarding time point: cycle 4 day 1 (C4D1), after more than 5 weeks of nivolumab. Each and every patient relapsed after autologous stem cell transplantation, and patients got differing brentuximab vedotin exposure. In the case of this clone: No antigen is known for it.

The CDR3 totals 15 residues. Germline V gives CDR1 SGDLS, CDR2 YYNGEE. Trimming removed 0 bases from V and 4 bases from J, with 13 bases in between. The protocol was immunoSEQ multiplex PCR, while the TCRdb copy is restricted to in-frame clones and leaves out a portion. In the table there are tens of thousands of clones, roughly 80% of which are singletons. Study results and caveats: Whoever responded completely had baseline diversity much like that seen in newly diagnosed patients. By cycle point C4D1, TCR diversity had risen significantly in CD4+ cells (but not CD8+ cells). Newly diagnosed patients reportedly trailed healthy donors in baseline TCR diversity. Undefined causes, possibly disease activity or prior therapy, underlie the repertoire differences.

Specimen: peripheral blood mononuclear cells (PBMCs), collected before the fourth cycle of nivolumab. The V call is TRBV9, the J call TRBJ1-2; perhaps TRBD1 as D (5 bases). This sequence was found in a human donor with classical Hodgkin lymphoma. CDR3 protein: CASSVATGDGYGYTF. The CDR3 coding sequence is TGTGCCAGCAGCGTAGCTACAGGTGACGGCTATGGCTACACCTTC.